This T cell receptor beta chain was recorded in a study of STAT5B mutations in CD4+ large granular lymphocyte leukemia. This CDR3 contains 17 residues. Germline V gene lookup returns CDR1 SGHAT and CDR2 FQDESV (reference sequence). V was clipped by 6 bases and J by 7 bases; unmatched bases: 11. A remark on this clone: Its target is not known.

Patients had CD4+ T-LGLL, from Padova, Helsinki and Shinshu. The table came from immunoSEQ multiplex PCR; TCRdb's copy has only in-frame clones and leaves some out. The data hold approximately 490 clones, with roughly four fifths observed a single time. General study findings and limits: Without putative leukemic clones, patient CD4-sorted repertoires remained more clonal than healthy CD4+ repertoires. 8/27 top patient clones versus 2/35 control clones were TRBV06-family.

This chain links TRBV11-1 with TRBJ2-2, with 13 nucleotides matching TRBD2. This TCR was sampled from a woman aged 40 to 55 with CD4+ T-cell large granular lymphocyte leukemia. Sequencing was carried out using PBMCs. CDR3 loop: CASRPRTSGGNGGELFF. In DNA form, the CDR3 reads TGTGCCAGCAGACCGAGGACTAGCGGGGGTAACGGCGGGGAGCTGTTTTTT.